The clone carrying this T cell receptor (beta chain) was detected once. This sample is drawn from a study of blood T cell repertoires in COVID-19. Study as a whole: Material from acute and convalescent COVID-19 was sourced from the United States, Italy and Spain. PBMCs, B-cell-depleted T cells, or T cells were the source of the cDNA or gDNA that made up the material.

Germline-derived CDR1 and CDR2 are MDHEN and SYDVKM. Between the trimmed V and J ends, which lost 6 bases and 7 bases, there was a span of 21 bases. The CDR3 covers 15 residues. In the original processing: Amplification of reference gene primers was used by the study to estimate nucleated cell counts. The repertoire was sequenced with immunoSEQ multiplex PCR; TCRdb's copy has only in-frame clones and lacks some. V, J and clone size reflect that table, while D and trimming were determined from the DNA. The sample records 310,000 or so clones, approximately 83% being singletons. The chain couples TRBV28 to TRBJ2-5; D unresolved. The source of this sequence is a woman between 25 and 40 years old who had recovered from COVID-19. The sequenced material came from peripheral blood. CDR3 region: CASRVGMRYPWTQYF. The CDR3 nucleotides are TGTGCCAGCAGGGTCGGTATGAGGTACCCGTGGACCCAGTACTTC.